The clone carrying this T cell receptor (beta chain) occurred a few times. Its antigen remains unidentified. One entry per CDR3 protein results from TCRdb running MiXCR on the reads. The sample includes around 740,000 distinct CDR3 sequences, roughly 36% of them seen just once. This sample is part of a study of T cell repertoires in cytomegalovirus infection. Whole-study findings and limits: HLA-C-restricted CMV clonotypes gave the most frequent clonotype in two of eight donors.

This CDR3 has 15 amino acids. Deletions cut 1 base from V and 10 bases from J, with 14 bases between. This rearrangement joins TRBV12-3 or TRBV12-4 to TRBJ1-6; maybe TRBD1 (6 bases). The sample consisted of PBMCs. The sequence came from a human donor in good health (CMV status not recorded). Some clones in this sample may be carry-over from other donors' samples. The CDR3 DNA is TGTGCCAGCAGTTTAGTTGGGGGGGGGCGGTCACCCCTCCACTTT. Amino acids: CASSLVGGGRSPLHF.